The present TCR beta chain was sequenced within a study of T cell responses to AZD1222 COVID-19 vaccine (dated by TCRdb to about 2021). At the level of the whole study: AZD1222 recipients whose second dose came at about 4 weeks and those whose second dose came at about 12 weeks were combined into one group, since spike-specific TCR depth and breadth did not differ between the two schedules. A total of about 230 trial participants underwent TCR sequencing, of whom 200 to 220 received two doses of AZD1222 and about 26 received two doses of the MenACWY control vaccine. Enrollment into the trials was organized by age into subgroups of 18-55, 56-69 and 70-plus years, and those subgroups contained around 150, 28 and 57 TCR-sequenced participants, respectively. The investigation overall reported the following: The whole spike protein was spanned by vaccine-associated CD4 TCRs, and dominant responses were seen in regions 160-218 and 743-854. Spike-specific TCR breadth and depth rose significantly after two AZD1222 doses compared with day 0 and with MenACWY recipients. Participants were mostly white British and included more females than males, and it was suggested by the authors that clonal diversity may have been underestimated. Reportedly, close to half of the unique spike-specific TCRs recognized epitopes lying outside the regions that are mutated in the B.1.351 and B.1.1.7 variants. Because no day 14 peak-response samples were available, repertoires were characterized only after the peak T cell response. In the small 56-69-year group, the increase in depth fell short of significance, most likely because of low power. Only five to seven AZD1222 recipients were SARS-CoV-2 seropositive at baseline, limiting conclusions about previously exposed vaccinees.

The junction shows trimming of 3 bases on V and 1 base on J, and the gene matches do not reach 2 bases of it. The CDR3 runs 14 residues from the cysteine to the phenylalanine. Of all the DNA, just the CDR3 is kept, 42 bases in frame from base 1. The germline V gene yields SGHRS for CDR1 and YFSETQ for CDR2. The CDR3 regions of human TCRbeta chains were analyzed by immunosequencing. The paper's data handling went like this. Repertoire TCRs were checked for matches against a reference library of SARS-CoV-2-specific TCRs that had been generated using the MIRA antigen-specificity platform. Breadth was defined as the fraction of unique TCRs that were SARS-CoV-2-associated. Depth was defined as the fraction of total T cells that were SARS-CoV-2-associated. Using the MIRA data, each spike-specific TCR was mapped to the spike region that the TCR reacts to and placed in a CD4 or CD8 class. Log10-transformed breadth and depth values were compared by one-way ANOVA with Sidak's multiple comparisons tests. The source is immuneACCESS, and TCRdb retained only in-frame sequences with V and J called. Part of the clones is not carried over; for the studies checked, unresolved V genes explain less than half of this, and the remainder is unexplained. The V and J calls and clone size were taken over from that table, and D and trimming were inferred from the DNA. In all, the sample holds roughly 110,000 clones, and under 95% of those were seen once. The ten biggest clones cover around 20% of the sample.

About this clone itself: What antigen it recognizes has not been identified. There are no base qualities to consult, and no much larger clone falls within one base.

The time point label of this sample denotes: baseline before first vaccination. Vaccinee samples were obtained from the UK trials COV001 and COV002, which included a single-blind randomized controlled phase 2/3 trial of AZD1222 (ChAdOx1 nCoV-19) in healthy adults. For TCRbeta chain sequencing, PBMC samples from trial participants were taken at day 0 and at day 28 after the second dose. The receptor was derived from an adult in good health. In this chain, TRBV5-1 is recombined with TRBJ2-5; TRBD1 fits 8 bases in the junction. Source: peripheral blood, taken on day 0 of AZD1222 vaccination. The CDR3 reads CASSSGTGQETQYF. The DNA sequence reads TGCGCCAGCAGCTCCGGGACAGGCCAAGAGACCCAGTACTTC.